Sequencing of this TCR beta chain was carried out in a study of OX40 agonist ivuxolimab in advanced cancers. The table came from immunoSEQ multiplex PCR; TCRdb's copy has only in-frame clones and leaves some out. Of just over 90,000 clones listed, 90% to 95% are singletons. Samples were taken at baseline and on day 1 of cycles 4 and 7. The sample holds one count of this clone. Its specificity is unknown. Study observations and caveats: Normalized T-cell clonal expansion was also low in a subset of nonresponders.

This TCR was recovered from an adult with an advanced solid tumor such as melanoma, head and neck, liver or kidney cancer. Source: CD4+ or CD8+ T cells sorted from blood, taken in a trial of the OX40 agonist ivuxolimab.

The DNA for the CDR3 is TGTGCCAGCAGCCCCTTTTTGGGGGCGGCTAACTATGGCTACACCTTC. Protein sequence: CASSPFLGAANYGYTF. This chain joins TRBV27 and TRBJ1-2; maybe TRBD1 (6 bases). This CDR3 region has 16 residues. The V and J ends lost 6 bases and 0 bases respectively, with 17 bases between them. Germline V gene lookup returns CDR1 MNHEY and CDR2 SMNVEV (reference sequence).